This entry features one T cell receptor (beta chain) sequence. Antigen specificity is unknown. The sample is drawn from a study of cytomegalovirus exposure and HLA in healthy donors. Study results and caveats: Owing to their indistinguishability, certain V segments, notably TRBV6-2 and TRBV6-3, were excluded.

The PCR ran on 60 Vbeta and 13 Jbeta primers. The repertoire was sequenced with immunoSEQ multiplex PCR; TCRdb's copy has only in-frame clones and lacks some. The sample includes 90,000 or so clones, 70% to 75% of them seen just once. V trimming: 4 bases; J trimming: 2 bases; junction bases outside the gene matches: 4. CDR1 is MNHNS and CDR2 is SASEGT in the germline V gene. The length of the CDR3 is 15 residues. The specimen was PBMCs. This TCR was recovered from a man aged 55 to 69 in good health and CMV-seronegative. The chain carries TRBV6-1 and TRBJ2-3; 9 bases agree with TRBD2. CDR3 in DNA: TGTGCCAGCAGTGTCCTAGCGGGGAACACAGATACGCAGTATTTT. The encoded protein is CASSVLAGNTDTQYF.